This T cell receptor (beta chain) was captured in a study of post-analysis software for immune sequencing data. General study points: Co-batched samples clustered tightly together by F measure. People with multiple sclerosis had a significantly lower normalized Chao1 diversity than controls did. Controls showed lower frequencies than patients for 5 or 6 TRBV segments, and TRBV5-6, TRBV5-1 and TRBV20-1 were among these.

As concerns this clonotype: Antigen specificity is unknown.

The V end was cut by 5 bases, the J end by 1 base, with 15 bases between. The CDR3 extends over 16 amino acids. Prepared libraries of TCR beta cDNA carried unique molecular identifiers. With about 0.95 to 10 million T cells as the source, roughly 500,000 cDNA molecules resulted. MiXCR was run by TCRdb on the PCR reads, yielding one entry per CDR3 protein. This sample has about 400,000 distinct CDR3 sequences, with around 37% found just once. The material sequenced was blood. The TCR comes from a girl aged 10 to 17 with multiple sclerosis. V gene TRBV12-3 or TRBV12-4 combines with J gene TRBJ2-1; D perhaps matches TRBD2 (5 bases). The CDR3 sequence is CASSLPHGVSYNEQFF. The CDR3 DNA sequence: TGTGCCAGCAGTCTCCCTCACGGGGTGTCCTACAATGAGCAGTTCTTC.